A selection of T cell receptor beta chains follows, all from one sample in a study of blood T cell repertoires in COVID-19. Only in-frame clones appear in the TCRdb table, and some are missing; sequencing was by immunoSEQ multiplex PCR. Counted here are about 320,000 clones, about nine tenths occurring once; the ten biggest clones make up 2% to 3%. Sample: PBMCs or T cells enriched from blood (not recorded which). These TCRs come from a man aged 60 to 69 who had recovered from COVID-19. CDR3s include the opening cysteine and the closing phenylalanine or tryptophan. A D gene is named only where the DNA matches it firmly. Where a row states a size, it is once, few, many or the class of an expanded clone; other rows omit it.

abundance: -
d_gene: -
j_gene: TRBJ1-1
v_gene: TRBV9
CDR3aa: CASSVASANTEAFF
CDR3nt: TGTGCCAGCAGCGTAGCTAGCGCGAACACTGAAGCTTTCTTT

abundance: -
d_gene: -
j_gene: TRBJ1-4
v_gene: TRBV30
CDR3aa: CAWSGWGDIGNEKLFF
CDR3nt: TGTGCCTGGAGTGGATGGGGCGACATCGGTAATGAAAAACTGTTTTTT

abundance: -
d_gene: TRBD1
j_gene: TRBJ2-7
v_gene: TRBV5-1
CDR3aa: CASSGPGQGAFEQYF
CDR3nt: TGCGCCAGCAGCGGACCGGGACAGGGGGCGTTTGAGCAGTACTTC

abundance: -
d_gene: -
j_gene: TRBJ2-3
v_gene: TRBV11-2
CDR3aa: CASRPGQSSDTQYF
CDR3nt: TGTGCCAGCAGACCTGGACAGAGTTCAGATACGCAGTATTTT

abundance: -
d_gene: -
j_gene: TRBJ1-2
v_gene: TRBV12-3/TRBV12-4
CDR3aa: CASSPRVGGYTF
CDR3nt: TGTGCCAGCAGCCCCCGAGTCGGTGGCTACACCTTC

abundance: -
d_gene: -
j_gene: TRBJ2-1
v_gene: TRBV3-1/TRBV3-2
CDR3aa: CASSQTTGTRRYNEQFF
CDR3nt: TGTGCCAGCAGCCAAACGACCGGGACAAGGAGGTACAATGAGCAGTTCTTC

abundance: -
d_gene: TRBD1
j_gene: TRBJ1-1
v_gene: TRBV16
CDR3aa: CASRQGTNTEAFF
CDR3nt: TGTGCCAGCAGACAGGGGACGAACACTGAAGCTTTCTTT

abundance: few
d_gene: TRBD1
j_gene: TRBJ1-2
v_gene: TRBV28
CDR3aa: CASSLSPGTAYGGYTF
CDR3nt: TGTGCCAGCAGTTTATCCCCCGGGACAGCCTATGGCGGCTACACCTTC

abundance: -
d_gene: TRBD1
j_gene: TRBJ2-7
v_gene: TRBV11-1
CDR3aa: CASSLRGTDYEQYF
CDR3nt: TGTGCCAGCAGCTTACGAGGGACAGACTACGAGCAGTACTTC

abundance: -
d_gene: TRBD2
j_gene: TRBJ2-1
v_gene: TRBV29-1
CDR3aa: CSVDGKKRGPANEQFF
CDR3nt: TGCAGCGTTGATGGTAAAAAGCGGGGGCCCGCCAATGAGCAGTTCTTC

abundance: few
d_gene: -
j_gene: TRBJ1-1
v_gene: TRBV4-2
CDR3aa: CASSRKTEKNTEAFF
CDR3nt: TGTGCCAGCAGCCGGAAGACAGAAAAGAACACTGAAGCTTTCTTT

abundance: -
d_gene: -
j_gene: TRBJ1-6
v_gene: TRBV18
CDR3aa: CASSPPPGINSPLHF
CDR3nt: TGTGCCAGCTCACCACCGCCAGGGATTAATTCACCCCTCCACTTT

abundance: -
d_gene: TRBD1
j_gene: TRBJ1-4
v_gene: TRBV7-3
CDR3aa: CASSLTGQGNEKLFF
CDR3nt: TGTGCCAGCAGCTTAACGGGACAGGGGAATGAAAAACTGTTTTTT

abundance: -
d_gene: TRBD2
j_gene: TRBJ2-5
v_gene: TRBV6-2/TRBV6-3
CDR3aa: CASSYTGGMVETQYF
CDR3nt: TGTGCCAGCAGTTACACCGGGGGGATGGTGGAGACCCAGTACTTC

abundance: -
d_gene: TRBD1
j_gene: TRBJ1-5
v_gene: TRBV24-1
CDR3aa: CATSDSGTGRLVDQPQHF
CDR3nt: TGTGCCACCAGTGACTCCGGGACAGGGAGGCTGGTGGATCAGCCCCAGCATTTT

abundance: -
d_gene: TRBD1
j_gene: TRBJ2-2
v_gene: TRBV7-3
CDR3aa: CASSSTGTATGELFF
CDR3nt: TGTGCCAGCAGCTCTACCGGGACAGCCACCGGGGAGCTGTTTTTT

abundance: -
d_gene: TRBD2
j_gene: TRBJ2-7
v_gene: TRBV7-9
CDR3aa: CASSLALAGASYEQYF
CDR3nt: TGTGCCAGCAGCTTAGCACTAGCGGGAGCTTCCTACGAGCAGTACTTC

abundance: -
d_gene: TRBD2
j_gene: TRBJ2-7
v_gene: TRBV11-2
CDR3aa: CASSLVASGGVPYEQYF
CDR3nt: TGTGCCAGCAGCTTAGTGGCTAGCGGGGGGGTGCCCTACGAGCAGTACTTC

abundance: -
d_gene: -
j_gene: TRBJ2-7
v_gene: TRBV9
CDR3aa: CASSAKGAVSYEQYF
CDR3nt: TGTGCCAGCAGCGCCAAAGGGGCAGTCTCTTACGAGCAGTACTTC

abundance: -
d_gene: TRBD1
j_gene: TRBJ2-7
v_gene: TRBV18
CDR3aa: CASSPTTGTGIRYEQYF
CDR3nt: TGTGCCAGCTCTCCGACGACCGGGACAGGGATACGGTACGAGCAGTACTTC

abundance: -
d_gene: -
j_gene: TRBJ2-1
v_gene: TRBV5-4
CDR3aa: CASSQSNPEQFF
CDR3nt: TGTGCCAGCAGCCAGTCCAATCCTGAGCAGTTCTTC

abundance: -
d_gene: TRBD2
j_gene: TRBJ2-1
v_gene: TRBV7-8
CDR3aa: CASSLAGTSGSIRNEQFF
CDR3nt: TGTGCCAGCAGCTTAGCGGGGACTAGCGGGAGTATTAGGAATGAGCAGTTCTTC

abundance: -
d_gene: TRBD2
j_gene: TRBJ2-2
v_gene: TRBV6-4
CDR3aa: CASSPETSENTGELFF
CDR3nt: TGTGCCAGCAGTCCGGAGACTAGCGAGAACACCGGGGAGCTGTTTTTT

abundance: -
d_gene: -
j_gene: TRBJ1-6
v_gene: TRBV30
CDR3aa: CAWSPGGGSSSPLHF
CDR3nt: TGTGCCTGGAGTCCCGGCGGGGGGAGTAGTTCACCCCTCCACTTT

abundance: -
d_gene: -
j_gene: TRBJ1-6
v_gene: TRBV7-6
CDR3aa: CASSLRGGSNSPLHF
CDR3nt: TGTGCCAGCAGTTTGCGGGGAGGCAGTAATTCACCCCTCCACTTT

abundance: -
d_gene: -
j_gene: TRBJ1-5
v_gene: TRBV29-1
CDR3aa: CSVGRDSNQPQHF
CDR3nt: TGCAGCGTTGGGAGGGATAGCAATCAGCCCCAGCATTTT

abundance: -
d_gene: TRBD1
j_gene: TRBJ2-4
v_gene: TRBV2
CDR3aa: CASRTGLAKNIQYF
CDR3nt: TGTGCCAGCAGGACAGGGCTAGCCAAAAACATTCAGTACTTC

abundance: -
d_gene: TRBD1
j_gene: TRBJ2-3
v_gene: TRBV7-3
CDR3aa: CASSLTVSSGQGRTDTQYF
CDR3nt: TGTGCCAGCAGCTTAACAGTTTCTTCGGGACAGGGACGCACAGATACGCAGTATTTT

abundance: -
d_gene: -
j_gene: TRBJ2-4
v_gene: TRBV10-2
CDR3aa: CASSDVGGRGIQYF
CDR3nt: TGCGCCAGCAGCGATGTGGGGGGTCGGGGCATTCAGTACTTC

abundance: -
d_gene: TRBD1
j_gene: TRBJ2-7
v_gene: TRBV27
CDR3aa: CASSLRTGKGYEQYF
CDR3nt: TGTGCCAGCAGTTTGAGGACAGGGAAGGGCTACGAGCAGTACTTC

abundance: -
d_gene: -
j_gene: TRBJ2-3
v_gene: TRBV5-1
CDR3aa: CASSLGTGDTDTQYF
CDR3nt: TGCGCCAGCAGCTTGGGGACTGGCGATACAGATACGCAGTATTTT

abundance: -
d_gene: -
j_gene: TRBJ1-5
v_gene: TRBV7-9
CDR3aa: CASSSDRVTGFVQHF
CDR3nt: TGTGCCAGCAGCTCCGATAGAGTGACAGGTTTTGTGCAGCATTTT

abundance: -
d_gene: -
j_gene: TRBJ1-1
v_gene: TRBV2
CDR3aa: CASSPTYRNTEAFF
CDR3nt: TGTGCCAGCAGCCCGACATATAGAAACACTGAAGCTTTCTTT

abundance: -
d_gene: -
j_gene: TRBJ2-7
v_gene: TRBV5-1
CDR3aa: CASSLDRLNEQYF
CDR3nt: TGCGCCAGCAGCTTGGACAGGCTAAACGAGCAGTACTTC

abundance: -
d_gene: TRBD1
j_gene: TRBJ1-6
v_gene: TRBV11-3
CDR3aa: CASSSIDRDNSPLHF
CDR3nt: TGTGCCAGCAGCTCAATCGACAGGGATAATTCACCCCTCCACTTT

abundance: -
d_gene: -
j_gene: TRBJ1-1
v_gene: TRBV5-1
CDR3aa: CASSQQAGNTEAFF
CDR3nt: TGCGCCAGCAGCCAGCAAGCGGGGAACACTGAAGCTTTCTTT